Sequencing of this T cell receptor beta chain was carried out in a study of blood T cells in healthy people across ages. Germline loops: CDR1 MDHEN, CDR2 SYDVKM. The CDR3 contains 12 residues. Trimming took off 8 bases at V and 4 bases at J, with 11 bases between the two ends. Sample-barcoded 5' priming and a J-beta primer mix drove a second PCR of 7 to 11 cycles. Each TCR beta cDNA got a 12-nucleotide random molecular identifier. TCRdb analysed the 5' RACE reads with MiXCR anew, one entry per CDR3 protein. The sample consists of roughly 1.7 million distinct CDR3 sequences, roughly 30% of them appearing once. This clonotype has just a few counts.

This TCR came from a woman aged 25 to 39 in good health. The sequencing sample was made of blood. The chain is built from TRBV28 and TRBJ1-2; D unclear. As DNA, the CDR3 is TGTGCCAGCTCTTATGGGAGCTATGGCTACACCTTC. It yields the protein CASSYGSYGYTF.